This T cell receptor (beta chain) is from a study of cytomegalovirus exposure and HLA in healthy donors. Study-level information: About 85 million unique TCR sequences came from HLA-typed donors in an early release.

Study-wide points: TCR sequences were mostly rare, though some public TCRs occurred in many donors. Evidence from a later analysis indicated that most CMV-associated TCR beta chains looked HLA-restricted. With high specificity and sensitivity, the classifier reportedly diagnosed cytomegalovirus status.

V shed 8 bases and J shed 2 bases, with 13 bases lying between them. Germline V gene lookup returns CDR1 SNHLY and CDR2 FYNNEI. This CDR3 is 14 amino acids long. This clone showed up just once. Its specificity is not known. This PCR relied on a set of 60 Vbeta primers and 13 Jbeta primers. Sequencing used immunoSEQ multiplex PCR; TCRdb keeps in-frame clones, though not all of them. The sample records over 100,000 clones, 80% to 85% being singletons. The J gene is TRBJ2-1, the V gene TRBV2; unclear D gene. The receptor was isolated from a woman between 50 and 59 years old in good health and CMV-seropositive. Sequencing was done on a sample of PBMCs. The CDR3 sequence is CASLPRLPYNEQFF. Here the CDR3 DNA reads TGTGCCAGCTTACCCAGACTTCCCTACAATGAGCAGTTCTTC.